The sequence of this T cell receptor (beta chain) was determined in a study of cytomegalovirus exposure and HLA in healthy donors. Overall study: From donors who were HLA-typed, an early data release held around 80 million unique TCRs. In terms of ancestry, the Caucasian-associated cluster contained 75% to 85% of the 300 to 400 genotyped donors. Study observations and caveats: By HLA locus, TCR association rates varied in a later analysis, with DRB1 showing the most and HLA-C the fewest. In a later analysis, a missense DCLRE1C variant was linked to TCR beta V- and J-gene trimming.

PCR involved 60 Vbeta and 13 Jbeta primers. Only in-frame clones appear in the TCRdb table, and some are missing; sequencing was by immunoSEQ multiplex PCR. The sample shows under 200,000 clones, roughly 74% of them seen only once. About this clone: Antigen: not known.

Germline values: CDR1 SGHRS, CDR2 YFSETQ. This CDR3 has 15 residues. The V and J ends lost 7 bases and 0 bases respectively, with 16 bases between them. The sequence came from a male donor in good health and CMV-seronegative. The source material was PBMCs. The J gene is TRBJ2-5, the V gene TRBV5-1; the D gene is possibly TRBD1 (6 bases). The CDR3 DNA follows: TGCGCCAGCCTCGCTTCGGGACACCACCAAGAGACCCAGTACTTC. Amino acid sequence: CASLASGHHQETQYF.